Listed below are T cell receptor beta chains from one sample, sequenced in a study of OX40 agonist ivuxolimab in advanced cancers. TCRdb keeps only in-frame clones here, not all; method: immunoSEQ multiplex PCR. The sample holds around 99,000 clones, 91% seen once. The material was CD4+ or CD8+ T cells sorted from blood, obtained in a trial of the OX40 agonist ivuxolimab. The receptor set was obtained from an adult with an advanced solid tumor such as melanoma, head and neck, liver or kidney cancer. Each CDR3 is given with its conserved first and last residue.

j_call,v_call,cdr3_aa
TRBJ1-2,TRBV5-4,CASSQALQGQGNGYTF
TRBJ2-7,TRBV6-5,CASSYLPGQGGEQYF
TRBJ1-2,TRBV7-2,CASSHRTGGYGYTF
TRBJ2-1,TRBV5-8,CASSELALPYNEQFF
TRBJ1-3,TRBV5-1,CASSPGRGAENTIYF
TRBJ2-5,TRBV11-3,CASSSRTGRGETQYF
TRBJ2-1,TRBV15,CATTPGGLMNEQFF
TRBJ2-2,TRBV5-6,CASSPDAHTGELFF
TRBJ2-5,TRBV5-6,CASSLVGAQYF
TRBJ1-4,TRBV27,CASSGTGLSNEKLFF
TRBJ1-5,TRBV7-8,CASSLRTFNQPQHF
TRBJ2-5,TRBV13,CASSRSGRGETQYF
TRBJ2-1,TRBV11-3,CASSLGGYTDNEQFF
TRBJ2-7,TRBV19,CASSMAASGYEQYF
TRBJ2-5,TRBV18,CASSPFTSVDQETQYF
TRBJ1-5,TRBV30,CAWSEGQGFPFYQPQHF
TRBJ2-1,TRBV11-2,CASSSTGTSGYNEQFF
TRBJ1-1,TRBV7-8,CASSLVFMNTEAFF
TRBJ2-1,TRBV10-3,CATTGPSYNEQFF
TRBJ1-4,TRBV6-5,CASRDSNNEKLFF
TRBJ2-1,TRBV20-1,CSARLGEQFF
TRBJ2-1,TRBV7-9,CASSSDLAGLSYNEQFF
TRBJ2-1,TRBV27,CASGRSSYNEQFF
TRBJ2-1,TRBV7-2,CASSPIRTNEQFF
TRBJ2-1,TRBV12-5,CASGLGLAANNEQFF
TRBJ1-2,TRBV6-5,CASSPRQGRGYTF
TRBJ1-5,TRBV6-5,CASRGTGGTNQPQHF
TRBJ2-7,TRBV11-2,CASSFFGTEQYF
TRBJ1-5,TRBV7-2,CASSLGQGLNQPQHF
TRBJ2-2,TRBV4-3,CASSRQEYTGELFF
TRBJ2-1,TRBV7-3,CASSLDRGALNEQFF
TRBJ2-1,TRBV7-3,CASSPGTGFYNEQFF
TRBJ2-2,TRBV4-3,CASSQDRALANTGELFF
TRBJ1-2,TRBV7-6,CASSPDEFYGYTF
TRBJ2-5,TRBV5-4,CASTSTTGSETQYF
TRBJ1-5,TRBV18,CASSEGIRGEPQHF
TRBJ2-2,TRBV5-1,CASSLSSGSKTGELFF
TRBJ1-2,TRBV7-9,CASSRDLEGYGYTF
TRBJ2-1,TRBV9,CASSVAGLAGGGLQNEQFF
TRBJ2-3,TRBV10-3,CAIRSGTGTDTQYF